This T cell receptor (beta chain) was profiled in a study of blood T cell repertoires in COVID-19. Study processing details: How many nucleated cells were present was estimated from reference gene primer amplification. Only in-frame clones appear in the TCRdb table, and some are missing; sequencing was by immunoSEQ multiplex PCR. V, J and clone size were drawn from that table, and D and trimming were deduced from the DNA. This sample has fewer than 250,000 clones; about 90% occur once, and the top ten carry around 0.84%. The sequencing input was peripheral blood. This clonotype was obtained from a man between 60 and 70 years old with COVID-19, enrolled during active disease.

CDR3 nucleotides: TGTGCCAGCAGCTTAGTTCGGGACAGGGGTACCGGGGAGCTGTTTTTT. Translating it yields CASSLVRDRGTGELFF. This sequence joins TRBV7-9 and TRBJ2-2; 10 positions agree with TRBD1. The CDR3 is 16 amino acids. Losses at the gene ends were 1 base for V and 5 bases for J; bases not matched to a gene: 4. Germline values: CDR1 SEHNR, CDR2 FQNEAQ (reference sequence).